This TCR beta chain appears in the sequencing data of a study of blood T cell repertoires in COVID-19. The protocol was immunoSEQ multiplex PCR, while the TCRdb copy is restricted to in-frame clones and leaves out a portion. The sample shows about 310,000 clones, about 88% of them seen only once. This CDR3 spans 16 amino acids. Germline CDR1 reads SGHRS; CDR2 reads YFSETQ. With 6 bases clipped from V and 2 bases from J, the junction kept 10 bases outside the gene matches. In Cohort 3, a recovered donor had either two negative PCRs, clearance, or symptom resolution. This sequence joins TRBV5-1 and TRBJ2-3, with TRBD2 matching over 9 bases. This clonotype was sampled from a woman aged 40 to 55 who had recovered from COVID-19. Source material: PBMCs or T cells enriched from blood (not recorded which). DNA of the CDR3: TGCGCCAGCACCCTGGGGCTAGCGGGGATCACAGATACGCAGTATTTT. Translating it yields CASTLGLAGITDTQYF. Complete variable domain (other parts from reference TRBV5-1 and TRBJ2-3): KAGVTQTPRYLIKTRGQQVTLSCSPISGHRSVSWYQQTPGQGLQFLFEYFSETQRNKGNFPGRFSGRQFSNSRSEMNVSTLELGDSALYLCASTLGLAGITDTQYFGPGTRLTVL.